The clone carrying this TCR beta chain was observed a few times. Preparation of the TCRbeta library involved a method that used unique molecular identifiers. From the PCR reads, TCRdb called clonotypes with MiXCR, one entry per CDR3 protein. The table shows around 230,000 distinct CDR3 sequences, with approximately 17% occurring only once. The data were obtained in a study of T-cell reconstitution after alpha-beta-depleted transplantation in children. CDR1 SQVTM and CDR2 ANQGSEA come from the germline V gene. Trimming removed 4 bases at V and 5 bases at J, with 18 bases between. The CDR3 consists of 14 residues.

This TCR derives from a male patient between 2 and 15 years old who had a stem cell transplant for acute lymphoblastic leukemia, so the T cells may come from the graft donor. This sequence joins TRBV29-1 and TRBJ2-7, with a possible D match to TRBD1 (6 bases). The sample in question was PBMCs, mostly from graft donor cells, obtained 360 days after TCRalphabeta/CD19-depleted stem cell transplant. The CDR3 region is CSVGPQQGTHEQYF. CDR3 DNA: TGCAGCGTTGGTCCACAACAGGGTACCCACGAGCAGTACTTC.